The present T cell receptor beta chain was sequenced within a study of blood T cells in healthy people across ages. Combining a sample-barcoded 5' primer with a J-beta primer mix, a second PCR ran for 7 to 11 cycles. A single record per CDR3 protein comes from TCRdb applying MiXCR to the 5' RACE reads. The repertoire holds approximately 800,000 distinct CDR3 sequences, with 62% as singletons. Germline assignment: CDR1 MGHDK and CDR2 SYGVNS. The CDR3 spans 14 residues. V lost 2 bases, J lost 7 bases, and 9 bases lay in between. The TCR sequence derives from a man younger than 45 in good health. What was sequenced was blood. This sequence joins TRBV25-1 and TRBJ1-6; the D is unclear. The CDR3 nucleotides read TGTGCCAGCAGTGAAAGTGTCACAAATTCACCCCTCCACTTT. It translates to CASSESVTNSPLHF.